A single sample gave rise to the 20 T cell receptor beta chains below, sequenced in a study of shared clonotypes between healthy human individuals. Positive CCR7 selection of CD45RO-negative cells yielded the naive CD8 cells, and terminally differentiated effector memory CD45RA+ cells were excluded. Profiled with immunoSEQ multiplex PCR; TCRdb holds only in-frame clones, not every one. This repertoire shows about 2 million clones, 85% to 95% found once; its top ten account for approximately 1.2%. The sequenced material came from naive CD8+ T cells sorted from blood. The receptors stem from a man in his late teens or twenties in good health.

Concerning this clone: Other DNA sequences in the same sample also yield this CDR3. The V gene is TRBV7-9, the J gene TRBJ2-5; 8 nucleotides match TRBD1. V was pared by 5 bases and J by 2 bases, with 1 base of the junction left unmatched. Per germline, CDR1 SEHNR and CDR2 FQNEAQ (reference sequence). This CDR3 has 13 amino acids. In DNA form, the CDR3 reads TGTGCCAGCAGCGGACAGGGACAAGAGACCCAGTACTTC. Translation: CASSGQGQETQYF.

The chain uses TRBV5-4 and TRBJ2-7; 8 bases are shared with TRBD1. The CDR3 runs 16 residues. V shed 1 base and J 4 bases; nucleotides not matched to a gene: 10. Germline CDR1 is SGHNT and CDR2 is YYREEE (reference sequence). The CDR3 coding sequence is TGTGCCAGCAGCTTGCCAGGGGGCGAATATGGGTACGAGCAGTACTTC. Protein sequence: CASSLPGGEYGYEQYF.

This chain joins TRBV13 and TRBJ2-7, with TRBD1 matching 10 bases. Germline values: CDR1 PRHDT, CDR2 FYEKMQ (reference sequence). The CDR3 spans 15 residues. Trimming removed 4 bases from V and 7 bases from J; junction bases left unmatched: 10. This chain's CDR3 is CASSSTGQGWGEQYF. The CDR3, as DNA: TGTGCCAGCAGCTCGACGGGACAGGGGTGGGGGGAGCAGTACTTC.

This clone was seen a single time. Other DNA variants within this sample encode the same CDR3. The rearrangement joins TRBV7-2 to TRBJ2-5; 11 bases match TRBD2. This CDR3 is 16 amino acids long. The germline V gene has CDR1 SGHTA and CDR2 FQGNSA. V gave up 1 base and J gave up 1 base; unmatched junction bases: 2. Here the CDR3 DNA reads TGTGCCAGCAGCTTAGGGGGACTAGCGGTCCAAGAGACCCAGTACTTC. This gives the protein CASSLGGLAVQETQYF.

This chain uses TRBV18 with TRBJ2-7; 11 bases fit TRBD2. The CDR3 length is 18 residues. With V trimmed by 2 bases and J by 3 bases, 12 bases remained unmatched. In germline, CDR1 is KGHSH, CDR2 LQKENI. The CDR3 sequence: CASSPRGAQGLADYEQYF. CDR3 nucleotide sequence: TGTGCCAGCTCACCAAGGGGGGCCCAGGGACTAGCGGACTACGAGCAGTACTTC.

This clone has a single count. The CDR3, as DNA: TGTGCCAGCTTCCTGGGACAGGGGTCCAATGAGCAGTTCTTC. Translation gives CASFLGQGSNEQFF. This chain joins TRBV5-4 and TRBJ2-1; 10 positions match TRBD1. This CDR3 has 14 residues. J lost 6 bases, V lost 7 bases, and 7 bases had no gene match. Germline CDR1 and CDR2: SGHNT and YYREEE (reference sequence).

This clone was detected only once. J is TRBJ2-7 and V is TRBV10-2; the match to TRBD2 covers 9 bases. CDR1 and CDR2 from the germline V gene are WSHSY and SAAADI. There are 16 residues in the CDR3. With V trimmed by 6 bases and J by 0 bases, 9 bases remained unmatched. The chain's CDR3 is CASSEGLAGLSYEQYF. In DNA, the CDR3 is TGCGCCAGCAGCGAAGGGCTAGCGGGACTCTCCTACGAGCAGTACTTC.

V gene TRBV4-2 combines with J gene TRBJ2-7, with TRBD2 identical over 8 bases. The CDR3 consists of 17 residues. The trim removed 0 bases at V and 7 bases at J, leaving 14 bases unmatched. Germline V gives CDR1 LGHNA, CDR2 YNFKEQ. The CDR3 spells CASSQEVAGGALGEQYF. CDR3 DNA: TGTGCCAGCAGCCAAGAAGTCGCGGGAGGCGCCTTAGGGGAGCAGTACTTC.

The chain links TRBV30 to TRBJ1-5; a possible D gene is TRBD1 (5 bases). Deletions cut 2 bases from V and 0 bases from J, with 11 bases between. In germline, CDR1 is GTSNPN, CDR2 SVGIG (reference sequence). This CDR3 is built from 15 residues. The CDR3 here is CAWSRGDSSNQPQHF. DNA of the CDR3: TGTGCCTGGAGTAGGGGCGACAGTAGCAATCAGCCCCAGCATTTT.

The V call is TRBV5-6, the J call TRBJ2-5, with unresolved D. V was shortened by 1 base and J by 2 bases, with 15 bases between the two germline ends. There are 16 residues in the CDR3. CDR1 is SGHDT and CDR2 is YYEEEE in the germline V gene. Here the CDR3 reads CASSLSSTAAQETQYF. CDR3 bases: TGTGCCAGCAGCTTGTCGTCAACGGCGGCTCAAGAGACCCAGTACTTC.

Regarding this clone: Other DNA sequences within the sample encode an identical CDR3. The J gene is TRBJ2-7, the V gene TRBV18; no definite D call. The V gene's germline CDR1 is KGHSH and CDR2 LQKENI. The CDR3 totals 12 residues. V was cut by 2 bases and J by 1 base, with 3 bases left in between. In DNA form, the CDR3 reads TGTGCCAGCTCACCAGCATCCTACGAGCAGTACTTC. Its translation: CASSPASYEQYF.

The rearrangement links TRBV4-3 to TRBJ2-7; TRBD2 aligns across 8 bases. J was trimmed by 6 bases and V by 3 bases; bases with no gene match: 10. Germline CDR1 is LGHNA and CDR2 is YSLEER. The CDR3 contains 15 residues. The CDR3 DNA sequence: TGCGCCAGCAGCCAGAGTAAAGCGGGAGCGGGCGAGCAGTACTTC. It specifies CASSQSKAGAGEQYF.

V and J are TRBV4-1 and TRBJ1-6; 7 bases map to TRBD1. Germline V gives CDR1 MGHRA, CDR2 YSYEKL. CDR3 length: 15 residues. Trimming at V came to 3 bases and at J to 5 bases, leaving 4 bases not matched to a gene. The chain's CDR3 is CASSHRQGDNSPLHF. The CDR3 DNA reads TGCGCCAGCAGCCACCGACAGGGCGATAATTCACCCCTCCACTTT.

The chain carries TRBV5-5 and TRBJ2-7, with TRBD1 matching 9 bases. Looked up from germline, CDR1 is SGHKS and CDR2 is YYEKEE (reference sequence). The CDR3 runs to 14 residues. Trimming at V came to 5 bases and at J to 2 bases, leaving 5 bases not matched to a gene. DNA of the CDR3: TGTGCCAGCAGACCCGGACAGGGGACCTACGAGCAGTACTTC. As protein: CASRPGQGTYEQYF.

J is TRBJ1-1 and V is TRBV6-5; unclear D gene. The CDR3 spans 16 residues. CDR1 and CDR2 from the germline V gene are MNHEY and SVGAGI. V was trimmed by 0 bases and J by 0 bases, leaving 11 bases between them. CDR3 residues: CASSYSLHSMNTEAFF. Here the CDR3 DNA reads TGTGCCAGCAGTTACTCGTTACACTCCATGAACACTGAAGCTTTCTTT.

The chain carries TRBV7-9 and TRBJ1-4; possibly TRBD1 for D (5 bases). Germline V gives CDR1 SEHNR, CDR2 FQNEAQ (reference sequence). The CDR3 loop spans 13 amino acids. V dropped 8 bases and J dropped 0 bases, with 7 bases sitting between them. As DNA, the CDR3 is TGTGCCAGCGGGGCCACAACTAATGAAAAACTGTTTTTT. This encodes CASGATTNEKLFF.

The rearrangement links TRBV13 to TRBJ2-1, with D possibly being TRBD2 (6 bases). The V end was cut by 2 bases, the J end by 9 bases, with 11 bases between. Germline values: CDR1 PRHDT, CDR2 FYEKMQ (reference sequence). The CDR3 sequence is 13 residues long. The CDR3 bases are TGTGCCAGCAGCTTATCTAGCGAGGGTGAGCAGTTCTTC. Protein product: CASSLSSEGEQFF.

The chain employs TRBV4-1 and TRBJ2-2; 7 nucleotides agree with TRBD1. Germline-derived CDR1 and CDR2 are MGHRA and YSYEKL. The CDR3 consists of 17 residues. J was trimmed by 5 bases and V by 1 base; bases with no gene match: 10. The CDR3 coding sequence is TGCGCCAGCAGCCAAGTAACGACAGGGAAGGGAACCGGGGAGCTGTTTTTT. Amino acid sequence: CASSQVTTGKGTGELFF.

The chain employs TRBV6-6 and TRBJ2-7; maybe TRBD2 (5 bases). V was cut by 9 bases and J by 2 bases, with 11 bases left in between. The CDR3 is 12 residues long. Germline V gene lookup returns CDR1 MNHNY and CDR2 SVGAGI (reference sequence). CDR3 in amino acids: CASFAGTYEQYF. The DNA for the CDR3 is TGTGCCAGTTTTGCGGGCACCTACGAGCAGTACTTC.

J is TRBJ2-1 and V is TRBV28, with D maybe TRBD1 (7 bases). V was pared by 8 bases and J by 10 bases, with 15 bases between. The CDR3 is made up of 12 amino acids. CDR1 and CDR2 from the germline V gene are MDHEN and SYDVKM. For the CDR3, the DNA is TGTGCCAGCGGAAATCAGGGGGGCGAGCAGTTCTTC. Translation gives CASGNQGGEQFF. The whole variable domain, filled in from reference TRBV28 and TRBJ2-1, reads DVKVTQSSRYLVKRTGEKVFLECVQDMDHENMFWYRQDPGLGLRLIYFSYDVKMKEKGDIPEGYSVSREKKERFSLILESASTNQTSMYLCASGNQGGEQFFGPGTRLTVL.